One and the same sample provided the 28 T cell receptor beta chains below, sequenced in a study of blood T cell repertoires in COVID-19. This table comes from immunoSEQ multiplex PCR, and its TCRdb copy is limited to in-frame clones, with some not included. Altogether about 230,000 clones are present, roughly 84% being singletons, with the ten largest covering approximately 4%. Specimen: peripheral blood. The receptors were gathered from a man in his fifties with active or convalescent COVID-19.

The genes are TRBV16 and TRBJ1-1, with TRBD1 as a possible D gene (5 bases). The germline CDR1 and CDR2 sequences are KGHSY and FQNENV. V lost 0 bases, J lost 3 bases, and 14 bases lay in between. The CDR3 sequence is 16 residues long. The CDR3 DNA is TGTGCCAGCAGCCAATCATCGACCTCAGGGCACACTGAAGCTTTCTTT. It specifies CASSQSSTSGHTEAFF. Filled out from reference TRBV16 and TRBJ1-1, the complete variable domain reads GEEVAQTPKHLVRGEGQKAKLYCAPIKGHSYVFWYQQVLKNEFKFLISFQNENVFDETGMPKERFSAKCLPNSPCSLEIQATKLEDSAVYFCASSQSSTSGHTEAFFGQGTRLTVV.

For the CDR3, the DNA is TGTGCCAGCAGCCCCAGGGGGTCGGCAGGCTCTGGAAACACCATATATTTT. Protein product: CASSPRGSAGSGNTIYF. This sequence joins TRBV3-1 (or the pseudogene TRBV3-2) and TRBJ1-3; 7 bases fit TRBD1. The CDR3 has 17 residues. V shed 4 bases and J 0 bases; nucleotides not matched to a gene: 9. Germline CDR1 is LGHDT and CDR2 is YNNKEL (reference sequence).

This chain connects TRBV6-5 to TRBJ2-3; 8 bases match TRBD2. Germline V gives CDR1 MNHEY, CDR2 SVGAGI. The CDR3 has 14 amino acids. With 6 bases clipped from V and 6 bases from J, the junction kept 8 bases outside the gene matches. CDR3 sequence: CASSGGAKFDTQYF. CDR3 in DNA: TGTGCCAGCAGCGGGGGGGCGAAATTTGATACGCAGTATTTT.

The CDR3 sequence is CASSRLNQPQHF. CDR3 DNA sequence: TGTGCCAGCAGTCGACTTAATCAGCCCCAGCATTTT. The genes are TRBV6-2 or TRBV6-3 and TRBJ1-5; the D is unclear. The CDR3 contains 12 residues. V was trimmed by 5 bases and J by 4 bases, leaving 6 bases between them. Per germline, CDR1 MNHEY and CDR2 SVGEGT.

This clone was counted a single time. The gene calls are TRBV7-2 and TRBJ1-2; D gene ambiguous. CDR3 size: 12 residues. The V gene lost 5 bases and the J gene lost 4 bases, with 8 bases spanning the gap. The V gene's germline CDR1 is SGHTA and CDR2 FQGNSA. The CDR3 sequence: CASSNTVYGYTF. CDR3 DNA sequence: TGTGCCAGCAGCAACACAGTCTATGGCTACACCTTC.

The CDR3 DNA reads TGTGCCAGCAGCTTAAATTACAGGGGTGAATCACCCCTCCACTTT. Protein product: CASSLNYRGESPLHF. The chain recombines TRBV13 with TRBJ1-6, with 7 bases that match TRBD1. Trimming at V came to 2 bases and at J to 10 bases, leaving 8 bases not matched to a gene. This CDR3 comprises 15 residues. Per germline, CDR1 PRHDT and CDR2 FYEKMQ (reference sequence).

The chain recombines TRBV19 with TRBJ1-1, with 8 bases lining up with TRBD1. Germline CDR1 reads LNHDA; CDR2 reads SQIVND (reference sequence). V lost 5 bases and J lost 6; bases outside the gene matches: 8. The CDR3 has 14 amino acids. In DNA form, the CDR3 reads TGTGCCAGTAGTTTGGCGCAGGGGGCCCCTGAAGCTTTCTTT. Its translation: CASSLAQGAPEAFF.

J is TRBJ2-3 and V is TRBV11-1, with TRBD2 matching 9 bases. This CDR3 comprises 16 residues. Trimming removed 3 bases from V and 2 bases from J; junction bases left unmatched: 6. The germline gives CDR1 SGHAT, CDR2 FQDESV (reference sequence). The CDR3 region has the DNA TGTGCCAGCAGCTTCCGGCTAGCGGGGTCCACAGATACGCAGTATTTT. It encodes CASSFRLAGSTDTQYF.

V usage is TRBV18 and J usage is TRBJ1-5; no firm D call. Germline CDR1 is KGHSH and CDR2 is LQKENI. V was trimmed by 2 bases and J by 7 bases, leaving 9 bases between them. This CDR3 comprises 13 residues. CDR3 sequence (DNA): TGTGCCAGCTCACCAACGGGAGGGCAGCCCCAGCATTTT. Protein: CASSPTGGQPQHF.

This clone was counted a single time. V and J are TRBV7-8 and TRBJ2-5; 12 bases line up with TRBD2. The germline V gene has CDR1 SGHVS and CDR2 FQNEAQ. CDR3 length: 16 residues. The junction had 8 bases not matched to a gene; V was cut back by 5 bases and J by 4 bases. CDR3 nucleotide sequence: TGTGCCAGCAGCGCGCTAGCGGGGGGGCAGCGAGAGACCCAGTACTTC. It is translated as CASSALAGGQRETQYF.

This clone was recorded only once. This sequence joins TRBV5-1 and TRBJ1-6, with D tentatively TRBD1 (6 bases). V gave up 4 bases and J gave up 5 bases, with 10 bases separating them. This CDR3 is 14 amino acids long. Germline lookup yields CDR1 SGHRS and CDR2 YFSETQ. The CDR3 DNA reads TGCGCCAGCAGCATGACAGGAGATAATTCACCCCTCCACTTT. Residues: CASSMTGDNSPLHF.

This chain links TRBV2 with TRBJ1-1; 7 bases match TRBD1. CDR3 size: 15 residues. V gave up 4 bases and J gave up 0 bases; unmatched junction bases: 5. CDR1 is SNHLY and CDR2 is FYNNEI in the germline V gene. The CDR3 nucleotides are TGTGCCAGCAGTGTTCCGGGACAGCTGAACACTGAAGCTTTCTTT. Translation: CASSVPGQLNTEAFF.

This clone was recorded once. The chain joins TRBV7-3 to TRBJ1-1; possible D gene TRBD1, 6 bases. Trimming cost V 8 bases and J 1 base, with 14 bases left between them. Germline V CDR1 and CDR2: SGHTA, FQGTGA. The CDR3 consists of 14 residues. This chain's CDR3 is CASPQGQTNTEAFF. The DNA for the CDR3 is TGTGCCAGCCCCCAGGGACAAACGAACACTGAAGCTTTCTTT.

This clone showed up just a few times. The J gene is TRBJ1-6, the V gene TRBV12-3 or TRBV12-4; TRBD1 is a possible D gene (6 bases). V was trimmed by 6 bases and J by 8 bases, leaving 11 bases between them. The CDR3 has 13 residues. The CDR3, as DNA: TGTGCCAGCAGCCAAGACAGGTATTCACCCCTCCACTTT. Amino acids: CASSQDRYSPLHF.

This chain joins TRBV6-6 and TRBJ1-1; D gene unclear. Trimming took off 0 bases at V and 4 bases at J, with 9 bases between the two ends. In germline, CDR1 is MNHNY, CDR2 SVGAGI (reference sequence). The CDR3 extends over 14 amino acids. The CDR3 nucleotides are TGTGCCAGCAGTTACTCGACTATGGGCACTGAAGCTTTCTTT. It translates to CASSYSTMGTEAFF.

The genes are TRBV10-1 and TRBJ1-1, with 7 bases fitting TRBD1. The CDR3 has 15 residues. The junction had 6 bases not matched to a gene; V was cut back by 4 bases and J by 1 base. Germline CDR1 is WNHNN and CDR2 is SYGVQD (reference sequence). CDR3 in amino acids: CASSVRDRPNTEAFF. CDR3 in DNA: TGCGCCAGCAGTGTCAGGGACAGACCGAACACTGAAGCTTTCTTT.

The V and J genes are TRBV12-3 or TRBV12-4 and TRBJ1-1, with 7 nucleotides matching TRBD1. Unmatched junction bases numbered 2, after V lost 3 bases and J lost 4 bases. This CDR3 region has 13 residues. In DNA, the CDR3 is TGTGCCAGCAGTTTTGCAGGGGGCACTGAAGCTTTCTTT. Its translation: CASSFAGGTEAFF.

Comments on this clone: This sample also contains other DNA sequences that code for the same CDR3. This rearrangement joins TRBV4-1 to TRBJ2-3; 10 bases map to TRBD1. CDR1 and CDR2 (germline): MGHRA, YSYEKL. Trimming cost V 4 bases and J 3 bases; bases outside gene matches: 4. CDR3 length equals 15 residues. In nucleotides, the CDR3 is TGCGCCAGCAGCCGGGACAGGGGAGGGACAGATACGCAGTATTTT. This sequence encodes CASSRDRGGTDTQYF.

V gene TRBV9 combines with J gene TRBJ1-5; TRBD1 agrees at 9 bases. Germline V CDR1 and CDR2: SGDLS, YYNGEE. The length of the CDR3 is 16 residues. Losses at the gene ends were 3 bases for V and 0 bases for J; bases not matched to a gene: 4. CDR3 DNA sequence: TGTGCCAGCAGCGGGGGACAGGGAAATAGCAATCAGCCCCAGCATTTT. As protein: CASSGGQGNSNQPQHF.

The sample holds many counts of this clone. V and J are TRBV6-5 and TRBJ1-2; possibly TRBD1 for D (5 bases). The germline V gene encodes CDR1 MNHEY and CDR2 SVGAGI. Trimming shortened V by 6 bases and J by 3 bases, and 14 bases separated the two germline ends. There are 14 residues in the CDR3. CDR3 region: CASSYGRGDYGYTF. The CDR3 DNA follows: TGTGCCAGCAGCTACGGACGGGGGGACTATGGCTACACCTTC.

This clone has more than one count but fewer than ten. This chain joins TRBV4-1 and TRBJ2-2; perhaps TRBD1 as D (7 bases). The V gene's germline CDR1 is MGHRA and CDR2 YSYEKL. The CDR3 extends over 15 amino acids. Trimming pared 3 bases from V and 4 bases from J, leaving 12 bases between. The chain's CDR3 is CASSHRGAFTGELFF. CDR3 DNA: TGCGCCAGCAGCCACAGGGGGGCCTTCACCGGGGAGCTGTTTTTT.

This clone was picked up a small number of times. The chain employs TRBV5-5 and TRBJ1-5; TRBD1 might be the D (5 bases). Germline CDR1 reads SGHKS; CDR2 reads YYEKEE (reference sequence). Trimming removed 4 bases at V and 0 bases at J, with 14 bases between. This CDR3 spans 16 amino acids. The CDR3 nucleotides are TGTGCCAGCAGCGGAGGGACCCACCTTAGCAATCAGCCCCAGCATTTT. Translating it yields CASSGGTHLSNQPQHF.

This clone occurred once. J is TRBJ2-7 and V is TRBV7-2; 8 bases fit TRBD1. Trimming removed 4 bases from V and 5 bases from J; junction bases left unmatched: 10. The CDR3 sequence is 15 residues long. Germline V gene lookup returns CDR1 SGHTA and CDR2 FQGNSA. The CDR3 protein is CASSSRPRGLHEQYF. CDR3 DNA sequence: TGTGCCAGCAGCTCCCGCCCCAGGGGGCTCCACGAGCAGTACTTC.

In its sample, this clone was seen once. V is TRBV15 and J is TRBJ1-4; D unclear. CDR3 length: 16 amino acids. The germline V gene has CDR1 LNHNV and CDR2 YYDKDF (reference sequence). V lost 4 bases to trimming and J lost 7 bases, with 19 bases between them. The chain's CDR3 is CATSISGRARGEKLFF. DNA of the CDR3: TGTGCCACCAGCATCAGCGGAAGGGCCCGAGGTGAAAAACTGTTTTTT.

This clone was counted at least ten times. The chain couples TRBV7-9 to TRBJ2-7, with D uncertain. Germline lookup yields CDR1 SEHNR and CDR2 FQNEAQ (reference sequence). The CDR3 is 14 amino acids. The V end lost 1 base, the J end lost 2 bases, and 9 bases lay between the germline ends. CDR3 nucleotide sequence: TGTGCCAGCAGCTTAGGATCCTCTACCTACGAGCAGTACTTC. Protein sequence: CASSLGSSTYEQYF.

The gene calls are TRBV13 and TRBJ2-7, with D tentatively TRBD2 (6 bases). Trimming took 0 bases from V and 4 from J, leaving 10 bases between them. The CDR3 covers 14 residues. CDR1 is PRHDT, CDR2 FYEKMQ, per germline (reference sequence). The CDR3 region has the DNA TGTGCCAGCAGCTTAGGACTAGCTCGTTACGAGCAGTACTTC. Translated, it gives CASSLGLARYEQYF.

The table lists this clone with a count of one. The chain links TRBV5-1 to TRBJ2-2; 10 bases are a match to TRBD2. The CDR3 covers 17 residues. Germline loops: CDR1 SGHRS, CDR2 YFSETQ. V dropped 2 bases and J dropped 2; count of bases not matched to a gene: 6. Here the CDR3 reads CASSLGSGGPNTGELFF. CDR3 DNA sequence: TGCGCCAGCAGCTTAGGTAGCGGGGGGCCCAACACCGGGGAGCTGTTTTTT.

The chain joins TRBV12-3 or TRBV12-4 to TRBJ1-3; D call uncertain. The CDR3 loop spans 13 amino acids. V was shortened by 7 bases and J by 3 bases, with 10 bases between the two germline ends. CDR3 protein: CASTRGRGNTIYF. Written as DNA, the CDR3 is TGTGCCAGCACTCGCGGGCGTGGAAACACCATATATTTT.